This record looks at one T cell receptor beta chain sequence and its context. What it binds is unknown. TCRdb reprocessed the RACE reads with MiXCR, giving one entry per CDR3 protein. The sample holds approximately 89,000 distinct CDR3 sequences; about 9.4% are singletons and the top ten take 2% to 2.5%. This specimen comes from a study of human T cells and chemical hapten exposure. Time point: patch test 2, 6 weeks after DPC sensitization. Treatment of the sample: therapeutic diphenylcyclopropenone sensitization with weekly scalp DPC. Germline-derived CDR1 and CDR2 are GTSNPN and SVGIG (reference sequence). The CDR3 sequence is 11 residues long. The ends were cut back, 0 bases at V and 6 bases at J, with 6 bases in the middle. Study outcomes and limitations: Sensitizing to DPC left TCRs with a frequency above 1 in 1000 unaltered. A positive correlation with patch test score was found for PT1 expanded TCR counts.

The sample consisted of whole blood, taken in connection with sensitization to the hapten diphenylcyclopropenone (DPC). The TCR originated in a woman aged 25 to 39 with alopecia areata. Some clones in this sample may be carry-over from other donors' samples. The V and J genes are TRBV30 and TRBJ2-7, with unresolved D. The CDR3 region has the DNA TGTGCCTGGAGTGTCAAAAGCGAGCAGTACTTC. Its translation is CAWSVKSEQYF. Using reference TRBV30 and TRBJ2-7 for the parts outside the CDR3, the full variable domain is SQTIHQWPATLVQPVGSPLSLECTVEGTSNPNLYWYRQAAGRGLQLLFYSVGIGQISSEVPQNLSASRPQDRQFILSSKKLLLSDSGFYLCAWSVKSEQYFGPGTRLTVT.